Following are 21 T cell receptor beta chains from one sample sequenced in a study of breast tumors, draining lymph nodes, adjacent tissues. Breast cancer patients provided tissue from their axillary draining lymph nodes. TCRdb passed the multiplex PCR reads through MiXCR, listing each CDR3 protein once. The sample has some 170,000 distinct CDR3 sequences, roughly 35% seen once. Sequencing used axillary lymph node tissue. The source of these receptors is a female donor with breast cancer. Some clones in this sample may be carry-over from other donors' samples.

This clonotype was detected many times. The rearrangement joins TRBV27 to TRBJ2-7; no reliable D call. The CDR3 has 13 amino acids. Germline CDR1 reads MNHEY; CDR2 reads SMNVEV (reference sequence). Trimming took 8 bases from V and 1 from J, leaving 12 bases between them. This CDR3 is CASGSVPSYEQYF. Written as DNA, the CDR3 is TGTGCCAGCGGCAGCGTTCCTTCCTACGAGCAGTACTTC.

Only one count was recorded for this clonotype. A much larger clone sits a single nucleotide away, making a read error possible. Since the CDR3 does not end with the conserved phenylalanine or tryptophan, this likely comes from a read error. The chain has TRBV27 and TRBJ2-3; D may be TRBD2 (6 bases). Deletions cut 6 bases from V and 3 bases from J, with 16 bases between. The CDR3 spans 15 residues. Germline-derived CDR1 and CDR2 are MNHEY and SMNVEV (reference sequence). The CDR3 DNA follows: TGTGCCAGCAGGTACGGGACTGGAGAAACAGATACGCAGTATCTT. Translation: CASRYGTGETDTQYL.

This chain uses TRBV24-1 with TRBJ1-2, with 11 bases matching TRBD1. Trimming at V came to 5 bases and at J to 7 bases, leaving 5 bases not matched to a gene. This CDR3 spans 14 amino acids. Germline V gives CDR1 KGHDR, CDR2 SFDVKD. In nucleotides, the CDR3 is TGTGCCACCAGTGTTGGACAGGGGGCGGCTGGCTACACCTTC. Amino acids: CATSVGQGAAGYTF.

This clonotype was observed at least ten times. V is TRBV20-1 and J is TRBJ2-5; D gene uncertain. The CDR3 sequence is 16 residues long. V was clipped by 3 bases and J by 1 base, with 18 bases between them. Per germline, CDR1 DFQATT and CDR2 SNEGSKA (reference sequence). Written as DNA, the CDR3 is TGCAGTGCTAGTGTGTCCTGGACCGCGATCCAAGAGACCCAGTACTTC. Translating gives CSASVSWTAIQETQYF.

This clonotype has a count of ten or more. The rearrangement joins TRBV7-3 to TRBJ2-1, with 9 nucleotides matching TRBD2. The CDR3 runs to 18 residues. The V gene's germline CDR1 is SGHTA and CDR2 FQGTGA. V shed 1 base, J shed 7 bases, and the junction held 14 bases outside the gene matches. The CDR3 sequence: CASSLKGLLRGGPNEQFF. The CDR3 coding sequence is TGTGCCAGCAGCTTAAAGGGCCTTTTGCGGGGGGGCCCAAATGAGCAGTTCTTC.

This clonotype was found many times. The V gene is TRBV6-1, the J gene TRBJ1-5; TRBD1 aligns across 7 bases. Germline CDR1 is MNHNS and CDR2 is SASEGT. Germline trimming cut 6 bases from V and 3 bases from J; bases unmatched to any gene: 8. The CDR3 runs to 15 residues. CDR3 nucleotide sequence: TGTGCCAGCAGGGACGGGACAGCATACAATCAGCCCCAGCATTTT. This encodes CASRDGTAYNQPQHF.

As regards this clonotype: This may stem from a read error, because a much larger clone lies one nucleotide away. V is TRBV6-5 and J is TRBJ2-5, with 7 bases aligning to TRBD2. The germline V gene has CDR1 MNHEY and CDR2 SVGAGI. This CDR3 has 14 residues. The DNA of the CDR3 is TGTGCCAGCAGTCACTCAAGGGGAGGGGAGACCCAGTACTTC. It encodes CASSHSRGGETQYF.

The table lists this clonotype with a few counts. The rearrangement links TRBV24-1 to TRBJ1-5; D unresolved. The CDR3 has 12 amino acids. In germline, CDR1 is KGHDR, CDR2 SFDVKD. V lost 2 bases to trimming and J lost 6 bases, with 4 bases between them. The chain's CDR3 is CATSDSGQPQHF. CDR3 nucleotides: TGTGCCACCAGTGATTCGGGTCAGCCCCAGCATTTT.

Only a few counts were recorded for this clonotype. The chain joins TRBV6-6 to TRBJ2-1; D call uncertain. Germline assignment: CDR1 MNHNY and CDR2 SVGAGI (reference sequence). The CDR3 extends over 12 amino acids. V dropped 7 bases and J dropped 4 bases, with 8 bases sitting between them. The CDR3 DNA follows: TGTGCCAGCACCTCGACTTACAATGAGCAGTTCTTC. Translation gives CASTSTYNEQFF.

This clonotype was counted at least ten times. The chain combines TRBV6-1 with TRBJ2-3, with D hard to call. Between the trimmed V and J ends, which lost 5 bases and 4 bases, there was a span of 7 bases. Germline CDR1 reads MNHNS; CDR2 reads SASEGT. CDR3 length: 12 residues. The CDR3 sequence is CASSHNPDTQYF. CDR3 nucleotide sequence: TGTGCCAGCAGTCACAACCCAGATACGCAGTATTTT.

J is TRBJ1-3 and V is TRBV9; no clear D gene. CDR3 length equals 13 residues. V was cut by 3 bases and J by 7 bases, with 11 bases left in between. Germline CDR1 SGDLS, CDR2 YYNGEE. CDR3 in DNA: TGTGCCAGCAGCGCGAGAAAGGTTAACACCATATATTTT. The encoded protein is CASSARKVNTIYF.

The chain has TRBV12-5 and TRBJ2-3; no reliable D call. CDR3 size: 15 residues. Deletions cut 1 base from V and 6 bases from J, with 14 bases between. Germline V lookup: CDR1 LGHNT, CDR2 FRNRAP. The CDR3 is CASGLGGPGADTQYF. The CDR3 DNA sequence: TGTGCTAGTGGTTTGGGCGGACCTGGCGCCGATACGCAGTATTTT.

This chain joins TRBV20-1 and TRBJ1-6; D is undetermined. Germline assignment: CDR1 DFQATT and CDR2 SNEGSKA (reference sequence). The V and J ends lost 3 bases and 10 bases respectively, with 16 bases between them. The CDR3 is 14 residues long. CDR3 DNA sequence: TGCAGTGCTAGGGACGCGGGATACCGGTCACCCCTCCACTTT. Encoded protein: CSARDAGYRSPLHF.

CDR3 sequence (DNA): TGTGCCAGTACCGGGGCGGGGGCCAACGTCCTGACTTTC. Translating gives CASTGAGANVLTF. V and J are TRBV19 and TRBJ2-6; possibly TRBD1 or TRBD2 for D (5 bases each). CDR1 and CDR2 from the germline V gene are LNHDA and SQIVND (reference sequence). V was trimmed by 7 bases and J by 4 bases, leaving 8 bases between them. The length of the CDR3 is 13 residues.

In regard to this clonotype: This may be a read error: a much more frequent sequence differs by one nucleotide. The chain carries TRBV4-1 and TRBJ2-7; D is uncertain. Trimming pared 4 bases from V and 5 bases from J, leaving 18 bases between. This CDR3 is built from 15 residues. Germline CDR1 reads MGHRA; CDR2 reads YSYEKL. CDR3 in amino acids: CASSLFLQTNHEQYF. The CDR3 DNA follows: TGCGCCAGCAGCCTCTTCCTCCAGACGAACCACGAGCAGTACTTC.

For this clonotype: This may stem from a read error, because a much larger clone lies one nucleotide away. This chain uses TRBV6-4 with TRBJ2-3, with D possibly matching TRBD2 (5 bases). This CDR3 is built from 15 residues. Germline assignment: CDR1 MRHNA and CDR2 SNTAGT. The V end was cut by 8 bases, the J end by 2 bases, with 17 bases between. CDR3 sequence: CASPEGGRNTDTQYF. For the CDR3, the DNA is TGTGCCAGCCCCGAAGGAGGCAGGAACACAGATACGCAGTATTTT.

Many counts were recorded for this clonotype. V is TRBV12-3 or TRBV12-4 and J is TRBJ2-5, with D hard to call. The CDR3 contains 15 residues. V was trimmed by 6 bases and J by 2 bases, leaving 16 bases between them. Here the CDR3 DNA reads TGTGCCAGCAGCTCTATGGTCGGACCGCAAGAGACCCAGTACTTC. Translated: CASSSMVGPQETQYF.

This clonotype has ten or more counts. The V gene is TRBV20-1, the J gene TRBJ2-2; TRBD2 agrees at 8 bases. Trimming took 3 bases from V and 4 from J; bases not matched to a gene: 7. The germline CDR1 and CDR2 sequences are DFQATT and SNEGSKA (reference sequence). The CDR3 spans 15 residues. The CDR3 sequence: CSASGRAQSTGELFF. The CDR3 bases are TGCAGTGCTAGCGGGAGGGCCCAGAGCACCGGGGAGCTGTTTTTT.

This clonotype was seen just once. The chain couples TRBV9 to TRBJ1-2, with a weak D call TRBD1 (5 bases). The CDR3 extends over 11 amino acids. V was trimmed by 4 bases and J by 12 bases, leaving 13 bases between them. Looked up from germline, CDR1 is SGDLS and CDR2 is YYNGEE. The CDR3 reads CASSLGGGDTF. CDR3 nucleotides: TGTGCCAGCAGCCTCGGCGGGGGGGACACCTTC. Variable domain in full (rest from reference TRBV9 and TRBJ1-2): DSGVTQTPKHLITATGQRVTLRCSPRSGDLSVYWYQQSLDQGLQFLIQYYNGEERAKGNILERFSAQQFPDLHSELNLSSLELGDSALYFCASSLGGGDTFGSGTRLTVV.

This chain connects TRBV5-6 to TRBJ2-7, with 8 positions matching TRBD1. The CDR3 length is 16 residues. The V gene end was trimmed by 4 bases and the J gene end by 7 bases; junction bases not matched to a gene: 16. CDR1 SGHDT and CDR2 YYEEEE come from the germline V gene. The CDR3 here is CASSAGRSRGRWEQYF. The CDR3 bases are TGTGCCAGCAGCGCAGGAAGATCCAGGGGGCGCTGGGAGCAGTACTTC.

This clonotype was detected many times. The chain is built from TRBV24-1 and TRBJ2-1; either TRBD1 or TRBD2 may fit D (7 bases each). The germline CDR1 and CDR2 sequences are KGHDR and SFDVKD. This CDR3 is 13 amino acids long. The V and J ends lost 9 bases and 7 bases respectively, with 15 bases between them. CDR3 bases: TGTGCCACCCAGGGGGGAGGGGCGAATGAGCAGTTCTTC. This sequence encodes CATQGGGANEQFF.